A selection of T cell receptor beta chains follows, all from one sample in a study of cytomegalovirus exposure and HLA in healthy donors. TCRdb's copy holds only in-frame clones and misses some; the assay was immunoSEQ multiplex PCR. Counted here are about 86,000 clones, just under 80% occurring once; the ten biggest clones make up around 2.3%. Sequenced sample: PBMCs. The receptors come from a male donor in good health and CMV-seropositive. Both conserved end residues are part of each CDR3. A D gene is named only where the DNA matches it firmly. Clone size is not always given. Where it is, it says once, few, many or a class for expanded clones.

v_call	clone_size	d_call	j_call	cdr3_nt	cdr3_aa
TRBV6-1	few	.	TRBJ2-7	TGTGCCAGCATAGCCCTTTACGAGCAGTACTTC	CASIALYEQYF
TRBV4-3	.	TRBD2	TRBJ2-2	TGCGCCAGCAGCCAAGATCCTAGCGGAACCGCGAACACCGGGGAGCTGTTTTTT	CASSQDPSGTANTGELFF
TRBV10-1	once	TRBD2	TRBJ2-3	TGCGCCAGCAGTGAGGCAGCTAGCGGGAGGGCCGGTACGCAGTATTTT	CASSEAASGRAGTQYF
TRBV19	.	.	TRBJ1-5	TGTGCCAGTAAAGGGGGACGGGGATTCAATCAGCCCCAGCATTTT	CASKGGRGFNQPQHF
TRBV4-1	.	.	TRBJ2-2	TGCGCCAGCAGCCAAGATTGGGAACAGGGGGGGCTCACCGGGGAGCTGTTTTTT	CASSQDWEQGGLTGELFF
TRBV19	.	.	TRBJ2-2	TGTGCCAGTAGTCCGGACACGGTTAACACCGGGGAGCTGTTTTTT	CASSPDTVNTGELFF
TRBV28	once	TRBD2	TRBJ2-7	TGTGCCAGCAGCATACTAGCGCAGAGCTCCTACGAGCAGTACTTC	CASSILAQSSYEQYF
TRBV6-1	.	TRBD1	TRBJ2-7	TGTGCCAGCAGAGGGGACAGGCTCTACGAGCAGTACTTC	CASRGDRLYEQYF
TRBV5-1	.	TRBD1	TRBJ2-1	TGCGCCAGCAGCAGGGACAGGGGGCAGTCGACTCCCAGGGGCAATGAGCAGTTCTTC	CASSRDRGQSTPRGNEQFF
TRBV7-9	.	.	TRBJ2-3	TGTGCCAGCAGCCCCCGGCTCGGGAGCTCAGATACGCAGTATTTT	CASSPRLGSSDTQYF
TRBV9	.	TRBD2	TRBJ2-7	TGTGCCAGCAGCGGGGGACTAGCGGGAGATAACGAGCAGTACTTC	CASSGGLAGDNEQYF
TRBV6-1	.	TRBD2	TRBJ2-1	TGTGCCAGCAGTGAAATGACTAGCGGGAGGGGTGAGCAGTTCTTC	CASSEMTSGRGEQFF
TRBV28	.	TRBD2	TRBJ2-3	TGTGCCAGCGGGGGGACTAGCGGGAGGTCAGATACGCAGTATTTT	CASGGTSGRSDTQYF
TRBV5-4	once	.	TRBJ2-2	TGTGCCAGCAGCTTGACTAGTCCCACCGGGGAGCTGTTTTTT	CASSLTSPTGELFF
TRBV5-6	few	.	TRBJ2-2	TGTGCCAGCAGCGGTACAGGGATCAACACCGGGGAGCTGTTTTTT	CASSGTGINTGELFF
TRBV6-5	.	.	TRBJ2-1	TGTGCCAGCAGTTACTCGTACGACGGGGTCAATGAGCAGTTCTTC	CASSYSYDGVNEQFF
TRBV27	.	TRBD2	TRBJ2-1	TGTGCCAGCAGGACTAGCGGGACGAATGAGCAGTTCTTC	CASRTSGTNEQFF
TRBV9	.	TRBD1	TRBJ2-2	TGTGCCAGCAGCCTCCCGCAGGGGGTTAGCACCGGGGAGCTGTTTTTT	CASSLPQGVSTGELFF
TRBV28	few	.	TRBJ1-2	TGTGCCAGCAGTTTCTCAGGACCGGGAGGCTACACCTTC	CASSFSGPGGYTF
TRBV9	.	TRBD2	TRBJ2-7	TGTGCCAGCAGCCCCAGACTAGCGGGAAGCAACGAGCAGTACTTC	CASSPRLAGSNEQYF
TRBV2	.	.	TRBJ1-1	TGTGCCAGCAAAGGGGGGGGGACTGAAGCTTTCTTT	CASKGGGTEAFF
TRBV18	.	TRBD1	TRBJ2-7	TGTGCCAGCTCACTCATTTCGACAGGGCTACCCTCCTACGAGCAGTACTTC	CASSLISTGLPSYEQYF
TRBV15	.	TRBD2	TRBJ2-7	TGTGCCACCAGCAGAGTAACCGGGACTAGCGGTTCCTACGAGCAGTACTTC	CATSRVTGTSGSYEQYF
TRBV6-1	.	TRBD1	TRBJ2-3	TGTGCCAGCAGTGGACCTACAGGGGGCGTGACAGATACGCAGTATTTT	CASSGPTGGVTDTQYF
TRBV7-3	.	TRBD1	TRBJ2-7	TGTGCCAGCAGCCCGACAGGGGACAGTTACGAGCAGTACTTC	CASSPTGDSYEQYF
TRBV4-3	.	.	TRBJ2-3	TGCGCCAGCAGCCAAGAAGGGGGTACAGATACGCAGTATTTT	CASSQEGGTDTQYF